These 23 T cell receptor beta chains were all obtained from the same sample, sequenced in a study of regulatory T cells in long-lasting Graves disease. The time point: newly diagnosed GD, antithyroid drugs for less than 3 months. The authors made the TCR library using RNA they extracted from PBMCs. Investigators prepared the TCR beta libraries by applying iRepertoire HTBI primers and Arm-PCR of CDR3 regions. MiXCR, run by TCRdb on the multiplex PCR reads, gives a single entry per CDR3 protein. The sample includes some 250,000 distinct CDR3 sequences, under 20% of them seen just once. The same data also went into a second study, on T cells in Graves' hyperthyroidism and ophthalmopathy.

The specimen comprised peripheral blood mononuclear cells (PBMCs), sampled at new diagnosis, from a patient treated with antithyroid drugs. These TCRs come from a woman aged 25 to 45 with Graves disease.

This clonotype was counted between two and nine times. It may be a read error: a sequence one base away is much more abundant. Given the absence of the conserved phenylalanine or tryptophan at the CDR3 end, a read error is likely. The CDR3 DNA is TGCGCCAGCAGCATAGACCGGGACAGGGTTGCTGATGAGCAGTTCATC. It encodes CASSIDRDRVADEQFI. The gene calls are TRBV5-1 and TRBJ2-1, with 9 nucleotides matching TRBD1. Germline-derived CDR1 and CDR2 are SGHRS and YFSETQ. V dropped 4 bases and J dropped 8; count of bases not matched to a gene: 13. The CDR3 has 16 amino acids.

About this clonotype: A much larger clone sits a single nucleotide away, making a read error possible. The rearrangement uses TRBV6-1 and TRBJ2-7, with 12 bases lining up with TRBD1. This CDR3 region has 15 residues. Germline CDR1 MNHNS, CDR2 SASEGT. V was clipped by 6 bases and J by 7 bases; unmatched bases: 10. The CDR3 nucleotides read TGTGCCAGCAGACCGGGGACAGGGGGCCGGAATGAGCAGTACTTC. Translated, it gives CASRPGTGGRNEQYF.

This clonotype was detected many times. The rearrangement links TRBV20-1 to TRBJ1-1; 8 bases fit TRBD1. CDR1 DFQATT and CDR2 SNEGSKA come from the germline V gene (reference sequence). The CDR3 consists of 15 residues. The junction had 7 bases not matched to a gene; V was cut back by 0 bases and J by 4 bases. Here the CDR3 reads CSARDRTGLGTEAFF. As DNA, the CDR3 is TGCAGTGCTAGAGATCGGACAGGGCTGGGCACTGAAGCTTTCTTT.

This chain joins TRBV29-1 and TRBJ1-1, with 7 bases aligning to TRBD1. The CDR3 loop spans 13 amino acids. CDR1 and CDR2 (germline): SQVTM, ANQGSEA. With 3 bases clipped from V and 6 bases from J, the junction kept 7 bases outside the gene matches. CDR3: CSVDRQGLAEAFF. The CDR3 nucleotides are TGCAGCGTTGATCGACAGGGTTTGGCTGAAGCTTTCTTT.

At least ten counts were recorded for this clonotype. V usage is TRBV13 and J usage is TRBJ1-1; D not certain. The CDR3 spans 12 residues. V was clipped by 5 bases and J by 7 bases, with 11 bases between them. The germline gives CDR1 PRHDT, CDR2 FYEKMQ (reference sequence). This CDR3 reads CASSLLGYEAFF. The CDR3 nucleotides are TGTGCCAGCAGCCTTCTCGGGTATGAAGCTTTCTTT.

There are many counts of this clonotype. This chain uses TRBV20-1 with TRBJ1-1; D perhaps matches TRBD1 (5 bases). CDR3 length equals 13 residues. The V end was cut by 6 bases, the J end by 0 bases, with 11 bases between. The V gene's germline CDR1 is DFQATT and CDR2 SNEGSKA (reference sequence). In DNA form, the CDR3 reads TGCAGTGCCCCGACAGCATTGAACACTGAAGCTTTCTTT. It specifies CSAPTALNTEAFF.

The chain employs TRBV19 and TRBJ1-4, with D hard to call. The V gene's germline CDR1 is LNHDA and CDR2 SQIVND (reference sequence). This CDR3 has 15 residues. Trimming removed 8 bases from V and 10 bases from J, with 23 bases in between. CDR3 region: CASLAAGPRSGKLFF. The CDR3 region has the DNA TGTGCCAGTCTTGCCGCCGGCCCCCGAAGTGGAAAACTGTTTTTT.

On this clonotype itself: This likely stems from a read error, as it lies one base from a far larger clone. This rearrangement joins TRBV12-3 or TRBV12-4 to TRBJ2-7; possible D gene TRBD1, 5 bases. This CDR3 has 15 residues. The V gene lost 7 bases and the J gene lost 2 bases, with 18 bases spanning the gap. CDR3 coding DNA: TGTGCCAGCAAGGGGTTGCGGACACCCCCCTACGAGCAGTACTTC. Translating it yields CASKGLRTPPYEQYF.

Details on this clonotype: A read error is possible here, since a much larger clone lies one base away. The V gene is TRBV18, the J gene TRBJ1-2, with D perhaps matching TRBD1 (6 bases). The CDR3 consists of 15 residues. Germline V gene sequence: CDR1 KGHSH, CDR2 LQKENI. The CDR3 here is CAGSLDRQKNYGYTF. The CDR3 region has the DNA TGTGCCGGCTCACTCGACAGGCAGAAGAACTATGGCTACACCTTC.

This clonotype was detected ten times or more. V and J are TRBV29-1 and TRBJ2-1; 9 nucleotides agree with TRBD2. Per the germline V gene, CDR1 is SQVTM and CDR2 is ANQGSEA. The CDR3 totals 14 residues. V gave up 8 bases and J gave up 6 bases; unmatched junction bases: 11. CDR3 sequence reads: CSSEGSGSINEQFF. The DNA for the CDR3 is TGCAGCTCCGAGGGTAGCGGGAGCATCAATGAGCAGTTCTTC.

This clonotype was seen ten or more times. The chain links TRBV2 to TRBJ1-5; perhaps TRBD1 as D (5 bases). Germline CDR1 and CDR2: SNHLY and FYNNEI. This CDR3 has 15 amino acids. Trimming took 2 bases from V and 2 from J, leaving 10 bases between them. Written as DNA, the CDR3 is TGTGCCAGCAGTGAACGGGGACTGGGCAATCAGCCCCAGCATTTT. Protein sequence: CASSERGLGNQPQHF.

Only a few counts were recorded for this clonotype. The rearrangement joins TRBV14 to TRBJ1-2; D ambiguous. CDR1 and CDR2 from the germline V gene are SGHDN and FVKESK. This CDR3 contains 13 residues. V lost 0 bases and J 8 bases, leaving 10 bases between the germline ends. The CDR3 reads CASSQDHGRGYTF. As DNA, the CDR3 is TGTGCCAGCAGCCAAGACCACGGGCGGGGCTACACCTTC.

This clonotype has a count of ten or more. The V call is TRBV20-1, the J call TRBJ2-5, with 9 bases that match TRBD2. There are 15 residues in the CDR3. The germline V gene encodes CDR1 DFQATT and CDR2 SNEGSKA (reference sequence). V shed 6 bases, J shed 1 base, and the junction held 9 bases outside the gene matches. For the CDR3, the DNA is TGCAGTGCCCGGAACTTGCGGGGGGGCCAAGAGACCCAGTACTTC. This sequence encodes CSARNLRGGQETQYF.

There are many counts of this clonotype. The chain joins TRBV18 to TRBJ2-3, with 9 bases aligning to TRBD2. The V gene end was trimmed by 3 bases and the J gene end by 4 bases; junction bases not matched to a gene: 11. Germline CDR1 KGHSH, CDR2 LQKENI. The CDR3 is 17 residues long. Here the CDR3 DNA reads TGTGCCAGCTCACCCTCCCAACTGGGCGGGGGGGCAGATACGCAGTATTTT. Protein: CASSPSQLGGGADTQYF.

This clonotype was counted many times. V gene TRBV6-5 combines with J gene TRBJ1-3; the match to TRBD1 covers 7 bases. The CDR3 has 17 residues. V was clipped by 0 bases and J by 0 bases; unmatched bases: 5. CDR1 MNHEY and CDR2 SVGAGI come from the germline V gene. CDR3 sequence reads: CASSYSYRGGSGNTIYF. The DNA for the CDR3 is TGTGCCAGCAGTTACTCCTACAGGGGAGGCTCTGGAAACACCATATATTTT.

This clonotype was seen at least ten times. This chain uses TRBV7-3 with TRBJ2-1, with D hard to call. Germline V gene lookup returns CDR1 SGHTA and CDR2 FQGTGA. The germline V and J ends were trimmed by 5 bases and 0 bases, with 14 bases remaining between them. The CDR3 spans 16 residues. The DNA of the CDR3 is TGTGCCAGCAGCCTCAGTCTGGCGAGCTCCTACAATGAGCAGTTCTTC. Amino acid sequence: CASSLSLASSYNEQFF.

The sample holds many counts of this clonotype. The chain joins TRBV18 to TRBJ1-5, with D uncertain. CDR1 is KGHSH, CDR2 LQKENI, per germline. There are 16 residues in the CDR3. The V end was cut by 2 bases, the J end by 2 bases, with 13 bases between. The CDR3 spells CASSPFSGQGNQPQHF. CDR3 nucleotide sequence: TGTGCCAGCTCACCATTTAGCGGGCAGGGCAATCAGCCCCAGCATTTT.

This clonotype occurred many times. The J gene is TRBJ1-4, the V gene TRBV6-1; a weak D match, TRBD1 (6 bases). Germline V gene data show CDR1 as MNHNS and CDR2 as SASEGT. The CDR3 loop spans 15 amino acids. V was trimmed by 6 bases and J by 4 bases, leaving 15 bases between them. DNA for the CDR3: TGTGCCAGCAGCCCCCCCGGACAGTTTAATGAAAAACTGTTTTTT. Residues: CASSPPGQFNEKLFF.

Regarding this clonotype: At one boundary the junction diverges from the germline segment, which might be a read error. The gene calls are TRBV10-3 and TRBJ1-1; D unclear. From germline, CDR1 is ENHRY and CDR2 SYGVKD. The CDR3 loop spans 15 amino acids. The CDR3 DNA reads TGTGCCATCAGTGAGTCGAATCAGGTGAACACCGAAGCTCTCTTT. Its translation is CAISESNQVNTEALF.

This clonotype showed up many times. Written as DNA, the CDR3 is TGTGCCAGCAGCCAAACCGGGACAAATGAAAAACTGTTTTTT. It encodes CASSQTGTNEKLFF. The chain links TRBV7-8 to TRBJ1-4, with D possibly TRBD1 on 6 matching bases. There are 14 residues in the CDR3. Trimming removed 5 bases at V and 5 bases at J, with 12 bases between. Looked up from germline, CDR1 is SGHVS and CDR2 is FQNEAQ.

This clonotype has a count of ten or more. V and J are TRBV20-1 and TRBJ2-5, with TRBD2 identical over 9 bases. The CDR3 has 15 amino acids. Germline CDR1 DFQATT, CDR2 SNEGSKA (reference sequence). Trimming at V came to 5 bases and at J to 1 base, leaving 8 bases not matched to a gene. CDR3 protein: CSAVAGARSQETQYF. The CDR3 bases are TGCAGTGCTGTAGCGGGGGCCCGGTCCCAAGAGACCCAGTACTTC.

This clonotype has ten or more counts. In nucleotides, the CDR3 is TGTGCTAGTGGTACCGGGACTAGCGGTAACAATGAGCAGTTCTTC. The encoded protein is CASGTGTSGNNEQFF. This sequence joins TRBV12-5 and TRBJ2-1, with TRBD2 matching over 11 bases. Germline trimming cut 5 bases from V and 5 bases from J; bases unmatched to any gene: 5. This CDR3 spans 15 amino acids. Germline V gene data show CDR1 as LGHNT and CDR2 as FRNRAP.

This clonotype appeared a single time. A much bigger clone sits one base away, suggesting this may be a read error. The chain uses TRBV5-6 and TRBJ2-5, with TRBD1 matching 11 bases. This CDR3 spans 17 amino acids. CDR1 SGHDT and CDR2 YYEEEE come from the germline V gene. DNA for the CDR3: TGTCCCAGCAGCGTAACAGGACAGGGGGCAGACCAAGAGACCCAGTACTTC. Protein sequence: CPSSVTGQGADQETQYF.